The T cell receptor (beta chain) described here comes from a study of cytomegalovirus exposure and HLA in healthy donors. Study-level information: A later analysis reported the same platform for the roughly 110 validation repertoires and the approximately 670 first-cohort repertoires. Study outcomes and limitations: Clusters of TCRs from the first cohort tended to co-occur in the approximately 120 validation repertoires (as a later analysis found). Reported performance of the classifier showed diagnosis of cytomegalovirus status with high specificity and sensitivity.

As concerns this clone: Antigen unknown.

Germline trimming cut 6 bases from V and 0 bases from J; bases unmatched to any gene: 17. The CDR3 has 18 residues. From germline, CDR1 is GTSNPN and CDR2 SVGIG (reference sequence). The assay was immunoSEQ multiplex PCR, and TCRdb's table has in-frame clones only and misses some. The sample consists of 130,000 to 150,000 clones, roughly 90% of them appearing once. The TCR comes from a man in his late teens or twenties in good health and CMV-seropositive. The gene calls are TRBV30 and TRBJ1-3, with 7 bases lining up with TRBD1. Sequencing was performed on PBMCs. The CDR3 nucleotides are TGTGCCTGCAGGAGACAGGGAGGACTCCAGAGCTCTGGAAACACCATATATTTT. Amino acids: CACRRQGGLQSSGNTIYF.